The 17 T cell receptor beta chains below come from one sample, sequenced in a study of blood T cell repertoires in COVID-19. The data were produced by immunoSEQ multiplex PCR, yet TCRdb's version contains in-frame clones alone and is incomplete. Seen here are about 180,000 clones, approximately 87% observed once, and the top ten hold roughly 20%. Sequencing was carried out using peripheral blood. These receptors were obtained from a man in his 70s with active or convalescent COVID-19.

The rearrangement joins TRBV5-1 to TRBJ1-2, with a tentative D call TRBD1 (6 bases). The CDR3 runs to 15 residues. V gave up 4 bases and J gave up 5 bases, with 18 bases separating them. Germline V CDR1 and CDR2: SGHRS, YFSETQ. CDR3 amino acids: CASSGAGGQGYGYTF. The DNA of the CDR3 is TGCGCCAGCAGCGGGGCTGGGGGCCAGGGGTATGGCTACACCTTC. Supplemented by reference TRBV5-1 and TRBJ1-2, the full variable domain reads KAGVTQTPRYLIKTRGQQVTLSCSPISGHRSVSWYQQTPGQGLQFLFEYFSETQRNKGNFPGRFSGRQFSNSRSEMNVSTLELGDSALYLCASSGAGGQGYGYTFGSGTRLTVV.

The chain employs TRBV27 and TRBJ2-2; D not resolved. CDR1 MNHEY and CDR2 SMNVEV come from the germline V gene (reference sequence). V lost 2 bases, J lost 4 bases, and 8 bases lay in between. The CDR3 consists of 14 residues. CDR3 coding DNA: TGTGCCAGCAGTTTACCCTCCCTCACCGGGGAGCTGTTTTTT. Protein product: CASSLPSLTGELFF.

The chain uses TRBV29-1 and TRBJ2-1; no clear D. Trimming removed 2 bases from V and 3 bases from J, with 8 bases in between. Germline lookup yields CDR1 SQVTM and CDR2 ANQGSEA. This CDR3 region has 13 residues. CDR3 in amino acids: CSVERGSYNEQFF. As DNA, the CDR3 is TGCAGCGTTGAAAGAGGTAGCTACAATGAGCAGTTCTTC.

This chain uses TRBV10-3 with TRBJ1-2; weak D call: TRBD1 (5 bases). The CDR3 covers 14 residues. V lost 7 bases, J lost 3 bases, and 15 bases lay in between. In germline, CDR1 is ENHRY, CDR2 SYGVKD. The CDR3 region is CAINLGQGYYGYTF. The CDR3, as DNA: TGTGCCATCAACCTGGGCCAGGGCTACTATGGCTACACCTTC.

The chain recombines TRBV15 with TRBJ1-2, with 9 bases aligning to TRBD1. Looked up from germline, CDR1 is LNHNV and CDR2 is YYDKDF (reference sequence). The CDR3 consists of 13 residues. The V and J ends lost 0 bases and 12 bases, in that order; junction bases with no gene match: 5. The CDR3 loop is CATSRDGTGIHTF. The CDR3 DNA follows: TGTGCCACCAGCAGAGATGGGACAGGGATCCACACCTTC.

The chain links TRBV27 to TRBJ2-1; 14 bases map to TRBD2. The trim removed 6 bases at V and 6 bases at J, leaving 7 bases unmatched. This CDR3 contains 16 residues. The V gene's germline CDR1 is MNHEY and CDR2 SMNVEV (reference sequence). The CDR3 sequence is CASSPRLAGGRNEQFF. The CDR3 region has the DNA TGTGCCAGCAGCCCAAGACTAGCGGGGGGGCGCAATGAGCAGTTCTTC.

V and J are TRBV30 and TRBJ1-4; possibly TRBD1 for D (6 bases). Germline values: CDR1 GTSNPN, CDR2 SVGIG (reference sequence). The CDR3 totals 13 residues. The V and J ends lost 0 bases and 8 bases respectively, with 10 bases between them. The CDR3, as DNA: TGTGCCTGGAGTGTTGGCAGGGGAGAAAAACTGTTTTTT. Residues: CAWSVGRGEKLFF.

J is TRBJ1-1 and V is TRBV28; 7 bases match TRBD1. CDR1 is MDHEN, CDR2 SYDVKM, per germline. The CDR3 runs 13 residues. The trim removed 3 bases at V and 8 bases at J, leaving 6 bases unmatched. This CDR3 reads CASSFGGTVEAFF. DNA for the CDR3: TGTGCCAGCAGTTTTGGCGGGACAGTCGAAGCTTTCTTT. Filled out from reference TRBV28 and TRBJ1-1, the complete variable domain reads DVKVTQSSRYLVKRTGEKVFLECVQDMDHENMFWYRQDPGLGLRLIYFSYDVKMKEKGDIPEGYSVSREKKERFSLILESASTNQTSMYLCASSFGGTVEAFFGQGTRLTVV.

CDR3 bases: TGTGCCAGTAGTATAGAGGGACAGGGAGCGTCCTACGAGCAGTACTTC. Its protein product is CASSIEGQGASYEQYF. The chain recombines TRBV19 with TRBJ2-7, with 9 bases identical to TRBD1. CDR1 is LNHDA and CDR2 is SQIVND in the germline V gene (reference sequence). J was trimmed by 1 base and V by 0 bases; bases with no gene match: 4. The CDR3 is made up of 16 amino acids.

The rearrangement uses TRBV12-3 or TRBV12-4 and TRBJ1-3; D not resolved. The length of the CDR3 is 11 residues. Trimming shortened V by 6 bases and J by 7 bases, and 7 bases separated the two germline ends. The CDR3 here is CASSPKNTIYF. The CDR3, as DNA: TGTGCCAGCAGCCCTAAGAACACCATATATTTT.

V and J are TRBV4-3 and TRBJ2-6, with 9 bases fitting TRBD1. The junction had 5 bases not matched to a gene; V was cut back by 3 bases and J by 2 bases. The germline gives CDR1 LGHNA, CDR2 YSLEER. The CDR3 loop spans 17 amino acids. CDR3: CASSQTGGRPGANVLTF. CDR3 nucleotide sequence: TGCGCCAGCAGCCAGACAGGGGGGAGGCCTGGGGCCAACGTCCTGACTTTC.

With respect to this clone: A much more abundant neighbour one base away suggests this may be a read error. The CDR3 DNA is TGTGCCAGCAGCACGGGACAGGGCTATGGCTACACCTTC. It translates to CASSTGQGYGYTF. The rearrangement joins TRBV7-9 to TRBJ1-2; 9 bases agree with TRBD1. Germline lookup yields CDR1 SEHNR and CDR2 FQNEAQ (reference sequence). After removal of 5 bases from V and 4 bases from J, the junction contained 2 bases not matched to a gene. This CDR3 has 13 residues.

V and J are TRBV4-1 and TRBJ2-1; 7 bases match TRBD2. Germline-derived CDR1 and CDR2 are MGHRA and YSYEKL. V was clipped by 1 base and J by 8 bases; unmatched bases: 11. This CDR3 is built from 16 residues. Written as DNA, the CDR3 is TGCGCCAGCAGCCAAGTTCGGCGCGGGGGTACGGATGAGCAGTTCTTC. It yields the protein CASSQVRRGGTDEQFF.

The chain links TRBV11-3 to TRBJ2-3; 7 nucleotides agree with TRBD1. Germline-derived CDR1 and CDR2 are SGHNT and YENEEA. J was trimmed by 6 bases and V by 6 bases; bases with no gene match: 12. The CDR3 loop spans 15 amino acids. CDR3 sequence: CASSPGKQQGDTQYF. The CDR3 DNA follows: TGTGCCAGCAGTCCCGGAAAGCAACAGGGGGATACGCAGTATTTT.

The sample holds one count of this clone. V gene TRBV6-6 combines with J gene TRBJ2-7; tentatively, D is TRBD1 (5 bases). Germline V gene sequence: CDR1 MNHNY, CDR2 SVGAGI (reference sequence). Trimming removed 2 bases from V and 2 bases from J, with 10 bases in between. The CDR3 is 14 residues long. CDR3 region: CASSYGAATYEQYF. The DNA for the CDR3 is TGTGCCAGCAGTTACGGGGCAGCTACCTACGAGCAGTACTTC.

The chain recombines TRBV10-2 with TRBJ2-3; D might be TRBD1 (6 bases). The germline V and J ends were trimmed by 3 bases and 3 bases, with 19 bases remaining between them. The CDR3 consists of 17 residues. Germline V gene data show CDR1 as WSHSY and CDR2 as SAAADI. The CDR3 region has the DNA TGCGCCAGCAGTGAAGCAGGCAGGGGAGCTTTTACAGATACGCAGTATTTT. It codes for CASSEAGRGAFTDTQYF.

This chain connects TRBV30 to TRBJ1-5, with no clear D. V was shortened by 1 base and J by 0 bases, with 10 bases between the two germline ends. Looked up from germline, CDR1 is GTSNPN and CDR2 is SVGIG (reference sequence). The CDR3 is 15 amino acids. The CDR3 DNA sequence: TGTGCCTGGAGTGCAACAATCAATAGCAATCAGCCCCAGCATTTT. As protein: CAWSATINSNQPQHF.